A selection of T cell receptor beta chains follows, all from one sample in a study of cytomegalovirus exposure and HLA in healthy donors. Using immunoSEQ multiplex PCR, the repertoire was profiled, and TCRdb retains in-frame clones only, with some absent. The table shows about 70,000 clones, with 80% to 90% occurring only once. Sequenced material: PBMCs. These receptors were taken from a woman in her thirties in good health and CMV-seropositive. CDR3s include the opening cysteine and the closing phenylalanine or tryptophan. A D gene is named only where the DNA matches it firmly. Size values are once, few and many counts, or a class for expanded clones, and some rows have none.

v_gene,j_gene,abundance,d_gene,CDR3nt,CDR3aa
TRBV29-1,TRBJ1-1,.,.,TGCAGCGTTGAAGAGGGCCCGAACACTGAAGCTTTCTTT,CSVEEGPNTEAFF
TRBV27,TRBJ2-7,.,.,TGTGCCAGCAGTTCCCTATTCGAGACTCTAACCTACGAGCAGTACTTC,CASSSLFETLTYEQYF
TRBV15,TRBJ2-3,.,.,TGTGCCACCAGCAGAGATCCAAGCACAGATACGCAGTATTTT,CATSRDPSTDTQYF
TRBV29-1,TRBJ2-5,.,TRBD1,TGCAGCGCTGTTTCCGGGACAGGGTTACCACGGGCGCAAGAGACCCAGTACTTC,CSAVSGTGLPRAQETQYF
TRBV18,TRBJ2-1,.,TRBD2,TGTGCCAGCTCACAAGACGCGGGAGGGAACAATGAGCAGTTCTTC,CASSQDAGGNNEQFF
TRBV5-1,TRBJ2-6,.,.,TGCGCCAGCAGGTTGGTGGGGGCGCCCGGGGCCAACGTCCTGACTTTC,CASRLVGAPGANVLTF
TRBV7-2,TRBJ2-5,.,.,TGTGCCAGCAGCTCCGAGGGACTCCGGGGAGAGACCCAGTACTTC,CASSSEGLRGETQYF
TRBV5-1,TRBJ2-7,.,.,TGCGCCAGCAGCCTCGGTAGGGACACTAGCTACGAGCAGTACTTC,CASSLGRDTSYEQYF
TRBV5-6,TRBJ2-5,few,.,TGTGCCAGCAGCTTGGGGGCGGGGGCGAGGGAGACCCAGTACTTC,CASSLGAGARETQYF
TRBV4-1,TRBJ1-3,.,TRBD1,TGCGCCAGCAGCCTTCGCGAGACAGGGGATGGCGGAAACACCATATATTTT,CASSLRETGDGGNTIYF
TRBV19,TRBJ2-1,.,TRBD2,TGTGCCAGTAGTATAACTAGCGGGAGGACCTCAAACATAAGAAATGAGCAGTTCTTC,CASSITSGRTSNIRNEQFF
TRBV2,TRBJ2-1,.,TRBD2,TGTGCCAGCAGAGCTTACTGGACTAGCGGAGTATACAATGAGCAGTTCTTC,CASRAYWTSGVYNEQFF
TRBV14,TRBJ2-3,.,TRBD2,TGTGCCAGCCGGCTAGCGGGAGCATCAGATACGCAGTATTTT,CASRLAGASDTQYF
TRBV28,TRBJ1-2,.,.,TGTGCCAGCAGTTACCGGTGGTTATATGGCTACACCTTC,CASSYRWLYGYTF
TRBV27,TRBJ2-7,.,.,TGTGCCAGCAGTCCCCAGGCGACAGGTCCCTCGAGAAACGAGCAGTACTTC,CASSPQATGPSRNEQYF
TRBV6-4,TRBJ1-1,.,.,TGTGCCAGCAGTGAGCGGGGGATTGAAGGGTACACTGAAGCTTTCTTT,CASSERGIEGYTEAFF
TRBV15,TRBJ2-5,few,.,TGTGCCACCAGCAGAGTAAGGATTAGACAGAGCATCCAAGAGACCCAGTACTTC,CATSRVRIRQSIQETQYF
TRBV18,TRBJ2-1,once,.,TGTGCCAGCTCACCACTTAGTAGTCTAAGCTCCTACAATGAGCAGTTCTTC,CASSPLSSLSSYNEQFF
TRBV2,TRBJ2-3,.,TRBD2,TGTGCCAGCAGACCCTCAGGACTAGCGGATAGCACAGATACGCAATATTTT,CASRPSGLADSTDTQYF
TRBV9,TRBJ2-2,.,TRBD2,TGTCGAAGAATCGGGACTAGCGGGAGGAACACCGGGGAGCTGTTTTTT,CRRIGTSGRNTGELFF
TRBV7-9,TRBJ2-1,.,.,TGTGCCAGCAGCTTATTTACGGGAAGCATCTACAATGAGCAGTTCTTC,CASSLFTGSIYNEQFF
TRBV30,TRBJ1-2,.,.,TGTGCCTGGAGTGTACAGTCACAGCTTCGGGAGGGAGGCTACACCTTC,CAWSVQSQLREGGYTF
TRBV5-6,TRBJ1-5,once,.,TGTGCCAGCAGCTTGGTAGATCAGCCCCAGCATTTT,CASSLVDQPQHF
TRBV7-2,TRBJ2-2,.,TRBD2,TGTGCCAGCAGCTCTCCGGGACTAGCGTATAACACCGGGGAGCTGTTTTTT,CASSSPGLAYNTGELFF
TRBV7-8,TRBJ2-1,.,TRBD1,TGTGCCAGCACCATCAATCGACAGGGGGCGGACAATGAGCAGTTCTTC,CASTINRQGADNEQFF
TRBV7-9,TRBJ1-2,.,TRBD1,TGTGCCAGCAGCTCCAGGACAGGGGGCCACTATGGCTACACCTTC,CASSSRTGGHYGYTF
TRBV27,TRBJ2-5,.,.,TGTGCCAGCAGTCCCCTAGGCGGGGCCCAAGAGACCCAGTACTTC,CASSPLGGAQETQYF
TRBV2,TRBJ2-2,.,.,TGTGCCAGCAGTGTGGCCATTAAGTTAACCGGGGAGCTGTTTTTT,CASSVAIKLTGELFF
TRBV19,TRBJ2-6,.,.,TGTGCCAGTAGTATAACAGGACCTGGGGCCAACGTCCTGACTTTC,CASSITGPGANVLTF
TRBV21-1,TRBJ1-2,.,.,TGTGCCAGCAGCAAAGCCTTCCTGGCCCGGGACAGGGAAGATGGCTACACCTTC,CASSKAFLARDREDGYTF
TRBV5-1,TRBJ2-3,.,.,TGCGCCAGCAGCCCCACAATACCTCACACAGATACGCAGTATTTT,CASSPTIPHTDTQYF
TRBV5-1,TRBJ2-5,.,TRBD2,TGCGCCAGCAGCCTTCGGGGGGTTAAGGAAGAGACCCAGTACTTC,CASSLRGVKEETQYF
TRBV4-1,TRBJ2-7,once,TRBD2,TGCGCCAGCAGCCCTAGCGGGAGACCCTTCTACGAGCAGTACTTC,CASSPSGRPFYEQYF
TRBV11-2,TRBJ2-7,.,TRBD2,TGTGCCAGCAGACCCTTAACCGGCGGGAGTATTTACGAGCAGTACTTC,CASRPLTGGSIYEQYF
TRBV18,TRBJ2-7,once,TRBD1,TGTGCCAGCTCACCACCGGGGACAGGGAAGTACGAGCAGTACTTC,CASSPPGTGKYEQYF
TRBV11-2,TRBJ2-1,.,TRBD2,TGTGCCAGCAGCTTCACTAGCGGCAGCTCCTACAATGAGCAGTTCTTC,CASSFTSGSSYNEQFF
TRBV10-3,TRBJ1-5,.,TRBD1,TGTGCCATCAGGGCGACAGGGGGCAATCAGCCCCAGCATTTT,CAIRATGGNQPQHF
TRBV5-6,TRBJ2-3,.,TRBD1,TGTGCCAGCATATACAGGGGGCGCCCCGGTACAGATACGCAGTATTTT,CASIYRGRPGTDTQYF
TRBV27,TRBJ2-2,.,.,TGTGCCAGCAGTTTTGACATCCGCAACACCGGGGAGCTGTTTTTT,CASSFDIRNTGELFF
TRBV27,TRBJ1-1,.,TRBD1,TGTGCCAGCAGATACATCGACAGGGCCAACACTGAAGCTTTCTTT,CASRYIDRANTEAFF
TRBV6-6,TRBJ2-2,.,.,TGTGCCACCAGGCTGACACTGAACACCGGGGAGCTGTTTTTT,CATRLTLNTGELFF
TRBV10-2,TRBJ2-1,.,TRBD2,TGCGCCAGCAGTGTTCCTAGCGGGGCCCCCAGTGAGCAGTTCTTC,CASSVPSGAPSEQFF
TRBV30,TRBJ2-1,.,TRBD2,TGTGCCTGCCCCCCAACTAGCGGGAGGGCATATGAGCAGTTCTTC,CACPPTSGRAYEQFF